This TCR beta chain was captured by sequencing in a study of T cell changes during pregnancy in multiple sclerosis. Germline lookup yields CDR1 MNHEY and CDR2 SVGAGI. The V segment lost 2 bases and the J segment 6 bases; nucleotides outside the gene matches: 3. This CDR3 has 13 residues. Data came from immunoSEQ multiplex PCR; TCRdb stores just in-frame clones and leaves some out. This table holds around 50,000 clones, 95% found once. The chain couples TRBV6-5 to TRBJ2-7; 8 bases fit TRBD1. Specimen: CD8+ T cells from peripheral blood mononuclear cells, collected in the first trimester of pregnancy. The TCR originated in a female donor with multiple sclerosis, enrolled in a pregnancy study. The CDR3 here is CASSYRTGFEQYF. CDR3 bases: TGTGCCAGCAGTTACCGGACAGGGTTCGAGCAGTACTTC.